This T cell receptor (beta chain) was documented in a study of cytomegalovirus exposure and HLA in healthy donors. PCR employed 60 Vbeta and 13 Jbeta primers. TCRdb keeps only in-frame clones here, not all; method: immunoSEQ multiplex PCR. This sample yields 150,000 to 200,000 clones, of which 81% are seen a single time; approximately 1.2% belongs to the top ten. V shed 1 base and J shed 1 base, with 13 bases lying between them. The CDR3 is 16 amino acids. The germline gives CDR1 LGHNA, CDR2 YSLEER. The gene calls are TRBV4-3 and TRBJ1-1; D perhaps matches TRBD1 (5 bases). The specimen was PBMCs. The source is a man in his fifties or sixties in good health and CMV-seropositive. This CDR3 is CASSQGSDSPNTEAFF. CDR3 nucleotide sequence: TGCGCCAGCAGCCAAGGAAGCGACAGCCCGAACACTGAAGCTTTCTTT.